This T cell receptor (beta chain) comes out of a study of T cells in Graves' hyperthyroidism and ophthalmopathy. Study-level points and caveats: Ophthalmopathy cases were set apart from stable hyperthyroidism by a 13 V-J model.

Looked up from germline, CDR1 is LNHDA and CDR2 is SQIVND (reference sequence). The CDR3 is 15 amino acids. The trim removed 9 bases at V and 0 bases at J, leaving 8 bases unmatched. PBMCs came from 9 to 10 ml fresh peripheral blood. There were TCR beta CDR3 regions amplified from RNA transcripts. Using the HTBI primer set, a first-round RT-PCR was run on the TCR CDR3. TCRdb re-called the multiplex PCR reads through MiXCR, storing one row per CDR3 protein. Among about 290,000 distinct CDR3 sequences listed, approximately 12% were seen once. This clonotype was seen only a few times. The target antigen is unknown.

The sequence derives from a woman under 40 with Graves' hyperthyroidism that later progressed to Graves' ophthalmopathy. The V gene is TRBV19, the J gene TRBJ2-5; 9 bases agree with TRBD1. Sequencing was done on a sample of blood. CDR3 sequence: CASKDRGQYQETQYF. The CDR3 DNA reads as TGTGCCAGCAAGGACAGGGGCCAATACCAAGAGACCCAGTACTTC.